This TCR beta chain was recovered during a study of blood T cells in healthy people across ages. The study's findings and limits: It was the long-lived donors that had more naive CD4+ cells and higher diversity than aged donors. Significant beta diversity loss was already apparent by age approximately 40, declining roughly linearly. No conclusive comparison of naive versus antigen-experienced cells was possible with unsorted PBMCs. Lack of knowledge of donor CMV status possibly confounded expanded clonotype changes.

Then a second PCR, running about 6 to 11 cycles, was carried out with a sample-barcoded 5' primer and a J-beta primer mix. TCRdb analysed the 5' RACE reads with MiXCR anew, one entry per CDR3 protein. This table has about 720,000 distinct CDR3 sequences, 22% appearing once. Trimming took 7 bases from V and 6 from J, leaving 14 bases between them. The CDR3 is 13 residues long. The germline V gene encodes CDR1 MNHNS and CDR2 SASEGT. This clonotype turned up a few times. The antigen is unknown. The chain couples TRBV6-1 to TRBJ2-3; a weak D match, TRBD1 (6 bases). The TCR was taken from a man between 65 and 80 years old in good health. Sequenced sample: blood. The CDR3 nucleotides read TGTGCCAGCATTCAGGGGTTAGGGGATACGCAGTATTTT. Translated: CASIQGLGDTQYF.